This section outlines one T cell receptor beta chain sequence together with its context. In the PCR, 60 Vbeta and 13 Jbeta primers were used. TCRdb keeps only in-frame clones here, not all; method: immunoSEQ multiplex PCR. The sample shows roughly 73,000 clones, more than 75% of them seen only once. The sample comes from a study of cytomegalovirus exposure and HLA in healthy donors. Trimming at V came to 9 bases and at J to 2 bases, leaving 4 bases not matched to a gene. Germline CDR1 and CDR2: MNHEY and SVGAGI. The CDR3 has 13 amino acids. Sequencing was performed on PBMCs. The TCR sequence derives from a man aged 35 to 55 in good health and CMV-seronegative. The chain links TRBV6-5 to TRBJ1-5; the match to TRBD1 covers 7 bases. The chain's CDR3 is CASRTGGNQPQHF. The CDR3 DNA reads TGTGCCAGTAGAACAGGGGGCAATCAGCCCCAGCATTTT.